This record looks at one T cell receptor beta chain sequence and its context. Its target antigen remains unknown. No much larger clone exists at a distance of one base, and base qualities are not known. This sample was included in a study of shared clonotypes between healthy human individuals (TCRdb year 2020). With regard to the full study: The cohort included three men and a couple of women between 18 and 49 years of age. For each donor, CD4 naive and CD4 memory were each run on three plates, CD8 naive on two plates, and CD8 memory on one plate. To estimate repertoire size and how much clonotypes are shared between individuals, the study performed deep sequencing of blood TCR repertoires from about five healthy adults. To increase sequencing depth and limit assay-specific biases, TCR repertoire library preparation and sequencing were carried out by different laboratories using diverse techniques. Each donor's leukapheresis produced roughly between about 0.8 and 10 billion PBMCs. The investigation overall reported the following: Pairwise subsampling led to the expectation that sequencing depth would affect the degree of clonotype sharing among donors. When a few donors were compared, the shared fraction of clonotypes was around 4.6% for naive CD4, about 4% for naive CD8, more than 2% for memory CD4, and 0.4% for memory CD8. Sampling was restricted to blood, and TCR repertoires in tissue are likely to differ from TCR repertoires in blood. Naive subsets generally had larger estimated clonotype richness than memory subsets did. Even with the large sequencing depth, rarefaction of the sorted-subset datasets indicated that sequencing was incomplete. Higher generation probabilities were observed for clonotypes shared by all four sorted-subset donors than for non-shared clonotypes. Because the study included only a small number of donors, the genetic and exposure-history diversity represented was limited.

TCR CDR3 regions were amplified from genomic DNA by multiplex PCR using the deep immunoSEQ assay. For each cell subset, the extracted genomic DNA was distributed evenly across all wells of several immunoSEQ 96-well plates, and each plate served as one replicate. For sorted subsets, about 0.2 ug genomic DNA, equal to about 30,000 T cell genomes, was loaded into each replicate PCR. Purified libraries were measured with a Qubit 3.0 fluorometer, size-checked on a Bioanalyzer 2100, and measured again with the KAPA Library Quantification kit. Every immunoSEQ 96-well plate was sequenced on a dedicated single-read 150-cycle Illumina NextSeq 550 flow cell. Per the source publication's procedure: Because the immunoSEQ output held only junctional sequences and lacked quality scores, the filtering could not match the filtering applied to full-length reads. Sequences were annotated with PyIR, a Python wrapper for IgBLAST v1.9, and V/J genes and CDR3 were assigned using IMGT germline references. Reads with weak V/J assignments (E-value above 1e-6), missing CDR3, stop codons, out-of-frame junctions, or ambiguous translated residues were removed. V3J clonotypes were defined by identical inferred V gene, J gene, and CDR3 amino acid sequence. Percentage overlap between repertoires was computed as shared unique clonotypes divided by the size of the smaller repertoire. Repertoire richness was assessed with RTK rarefaction, the Chao1 estimator, and Recon v2.1 estimates of unobserved clonotypes. For all TCRbeta clonotypes obtained by the gDNA method from four donors, generation probabilities were computed with OLGA. The table was pulled from immuneACCESS by TCRdb, which kept in-frame rearrangements only. Such tables lose some clones; where checked, under half of the loss comes from unresolved V genes, and the rest has no known cause. That table gives V, J and clone size, and the DNA gave D and trimming. The sample profile shows about 2.3 million clones; 85% to 95% of them were found once. 0.37% of the sample comes from the top ten.

The donors were healthy, HIV-negative adults who had no recently reported acute infections or vaccinations. All donors were Caucasian adults living in Nashville, Tennessee, USA. CD4+ T cells were enriched by magnetic negative selection, after which naive cells were positively selected on CD45RA and the negative fraction was taken as the memory subset. After blood collection by leukapheresis, PBMCs were isolated using Ficoll-Histopaque density gradient centrifugation and then cryopreserved in the vapor phase of liquid nitrogen. Purity and quantity of every magnetically sorted T cell population were checked by analytical flow cytometry. From each sorted fraction, genomic DNA was isolated and quantified by UV absorbance on a Nanodrop 2000c. Trimming costs V 3 bases and J 2 bases, and their ends lie 8 bases apart. The germline V gene supplies CDR1 MDHEN and CDR2 SYDVKM. The CDR3 has 14 amino acids, counting the end cysteine and phenylalanine. Only the CDR3 portion is preserved as DNA: 42 bases, with reading frame beginning at the first base.

The chain was built from TRBV28 and TRBJ1-5, with the D gene not confidently named. This sequence originates from a man between 18 and 35 years old in good health. Some clones in this sample may be carry-over from other donors' samples. The specimen sequenced was naive CD4+ T cells from PBMCs. What this sample's cell subset or site label stands for: CD45RA+ positively selected. CDR3 loop: CASSLAEGNQPQHF. The DNA is TGTGCCAGCAGTTTGGCGGAGGGCAATCAGCCCCAGCATTTT.